Presented here are 10 T cell receptor beta chains from one specimen sequenced in a study of OX40 agonist ivuxolimab in advanced cancers. The protocol was immunoSEQ multiplex PCR, while the TCRdb copy is restricted to in-frame clones and leaves out a portion. Of about 45,000 clones in the sample, roughly nine tenths were seen once. Specimen: CD4+ or CD8+ T cells sorted from blood, collected in a trial of the OX40 agonist ivuxolimab. Source of these receptors: an adult with an advanced solid tumor such as melanoma, head and neck, liver or kidney cancer.

The genes are TRBV2 and TRBJ1-5; possibly TRBD1 for D (6 bases). CDR3 size: 15 residues. Looked up from germline, CDR1 is SNHLY and CDR2 is FYNNEI. V was trimmed by 1 base and J by 0 bases, leaving 7 bases between them. CDR3 sequence reads: CASSEEGDSNQPQHF. CDR3 DNA sequence: TGTGCCAGCAGTGAAGAGGGGGATAGCAATCAGCCCCAGCATTTT.

This chain uses TRBV9 with TRBJ1-2; no clear D gene. The CDR3 has 12 residues. V lost 6 bases to trimming and J lost 4 bases, with 10 bases between them. Germline assignment: CDR1 SGDLS and CDR2 YYNGEE. The CDR3 region is CASTRTAYGYTF. The CDR3 DNA is TGTGCCAGCACTAGAACGGCCTATGGCTACACCTTC.

The gene calls are TRBV6-1 and TRBJ2-7; TRBD2 aligns across 9 bases. The CDR3 length is 15 residues. Germline V gives CDR1 MNHNS, CDR2 SASEGT. Losses at the gene ends were 2 bases for V and 5 bases for J; bases not matched to a gene: 7. As DNA, the CDR3 is TGTGCCAGCAGTGAATTGGCGGGGGGGCTCCACGAGCAGTACTTC. Amino acid sequence: CASSELAGGLHEQYF.

The CDR3 region is CASSLSRGQADTQYF. CDR3 nucleotide sequence: TGCGCCAGCAGCTTGTCCAGGGGGCAGGCAGATACGCAGTATTTT. The chain couples TRBV5-1 to TRBJ2-3; 8 bases line up with TRBD1. CDR3 length equals 15 residues. J was trimmed by 4 bases and V by 1 base; bases with no gene match: 5. The V gene's germline CDR1 is SGHRS and CDR2 YFSETQ. Using reference TRBV5-1 and TRBJ2-3 for the parts outside the CDR3, the full variable domain is KAGVTQTPRYLIKTRGQQVTLSCSPISGHRSVSWYQQTPGQGLQFLFEYFSETQRNKGNFPGRFSGRQFSNSRSEMNVSTLELGDSALYLCASSLSRGQADTQYFGPGTRLTVL.

With regard to this clone: The sample contains more than one DNA sequence encoding this CDR3. The rearrangement joins TRBV5-1 to TRBJ2-3, with D perhaps TRBD2 (6 bases). The CDR3 totals 14 residues. The germline V gene encodes CDR1 SGHRS and CDR2 YFSETQ. Trimming cost V 0 bases and J 3 bases, with 8 bases left between them. CDR3 in DNA: TGCGCCAGCAGCTTGGAAGGAGGGACAGATACGCAGTATTTT. Residues: CASSLEGGTDTQYF.

This chain links TRBV6-6 with TRBJ1-1; 7 bases map to TRBD1. Germline V gives CDR1 MNHNY, CDR2 SVGAGI (reference sequence). There are 15 residues in the CDR3. V shed 0 bases, J shed 5 bases, and the junction held 6 bases outside the gene matches. This chain's CDR3 is CASSYSHRGGTEAFF. As DNA, the CDR3 is TGTGCCAGCAGTTACTCTCACAGGGGAGGGACTGAAGCTTTCTTT.

The V gene is TRBV7-9, the J gene TRBJ2-5; 11 positions agree with TRBD2. Trimming at V came to 5 bases and at J to 4 bases, leaving 6 bases not matched to a gene. Looked up from germline, CDR1 is SEHNR and CDR2 is FQNEAQ (reference sequence). The CDR3 loop spans 15 amino acids. CDR3 in DNA: TGTGCCAGCAGCCACCTAGCGGGAGGTTCAGAGACCCAGTACTTC. Protein product: CASSHLAGGSETQYF.

The chain couples TRBV7-2 to TRBJ1-4, with TRBD1 matching over 9 bases. Per germline, CDR1 SGHTA and CDR2 FQGNSA. V shed 5 bases, J shed 8 bases, and the junction held 9 bases outside the gene matches. There are 15 residues in the CDR3. The CDR3 DNA reads as TGTGCCAGCAGCCCGACCCTGGGGACAGGGGAAAAACTGTTTTTT. Translation gives CASSPTLGTGEKLFF.

J is TRBJ1-1 and V is TRBV27; D remains unclear. Germline CDR1 is MNHEY and CDR2 is SMNVEV (reference sequence). Between the trimmed V and J ends, which lost 3 bases and 11 bases, there was a span of 10 bases. This CDR3 comprises 11 residues. CDR3 DNA sequence: TGTGCCAGCAGTTTTGGACGGAGGGCTTTCTTT. As protein: CASSFGRRAFF.

To note about this clone: Within the sample, other DNA sequences also encode this same CDR3. The gene calls are TRBV9 and TRBJ2-2, with D tentatively TRBD2 (7 bases). This CDR3 is built from 13 residues. From germline, CDR1 is SGDLS and CDR2 YYNGEE. Trimming removed 10 bases from V and 8 bases from J, with 18 bases in between. The CDR3 coding sequence is TGTGCCTCTAGCCCGGGGGGCACTGGGGAGCTGTTTTTT. Its protein is CASSPGGTGELFF.